This passage covers 21 T cell receptor beta chains from one sample sequenced in a study of T cell responses to AZD1222 COVID-19 vaccine. Method: immunoSEQ multiplex PCR; TCRdb's copy keeps in-frame clones and lacks some. The sample shows around 160,000 clones, about 90% of them seen only once. Sequencing used peripheral blood, obtained on day 0 of MenACWY control vaccination. These receptors were obtained from an adult in good health.

The chain joins TRBV2 to TRBJ2-1; 14 nucleotides line up with TRBD2. Germline V gene sequence: CDR1 SNHLY, CDR2 FYNNEI. J was trimmed by 0 bases and V by 6 bases; bases with no gene match: 10. The CDR3 has 19 residues. The CDR3 sequence: CASSPHGTSGGPSYNEQFF. DNA of the CDR3: TGTGCCAGCAGCCCTCATGGGACTAGCGGGGGCCCCTCCTACAATGAGCAGTTCTTC.

The chain is built from TRBV30 and TRBJ1-2; D not certain. Per germline, CDR1 GTSNPN and CDR2 SVGIG (reference sequence). The CDR3 is made up of 10 amino acids. The V and J ends lost 6 bases and 5 bases respectively, with 7 bases between them. CDR3 loop: CACYLYGYTF. CDR3 bases: TGTGCCTGTTATCTTTATGGCTACACCTTC. The full variable domain, rest sourced from reference TRBV30 and TRBJ1-2, is SQTIHQWPATLVQPVGSPLSLECTVEGTSNPNLYWYRQAAGRGLQLLFYSVGIGQISSEVPQNLSASRPQDRQFILSSKKLLLSDSGFYLCACYLYGYTFGSGTRLTVV.

The rearrangement links TRBV5-6 to TRBJ1-4, with D possibly being TRBD1 (6 bases). V lost 0 bases, J lost 16 bases, and 13 bases lay in between. The CDR3 sequence is 12 residues long. The V gene's germline CDR1 is SGHDT and CDR2 YYEEEE. CDR3 sequence: CASSLGTAQAFF. In DNA, the CDR3 is TGTGCCAGCAGCTTGGGGACAGCCCAAGCGTTTTTT.

This chain links TRBV27 with TRBJ2-1; TRBD2 matches at 9 bases. The CDR3 has 15 residues. The V gene end was trimmed by 5 bases and the J gene end by 7 bases; junction bases not matched to a gene: 9. Germline loops: CDR1 MNHEY, CDR2 SMNVEV (reference sequence). The CDR3 coding sequence is TGTGCCAGCAGTCCACCCAGCGGGGGGCAAAATGAGCAGTTCTTC. Its protein product is CASSPPSGGQNEQFF.

The V gene is TRBV5-5, the J gene TRBJ2-3, with TRBD2 identical over 10 bases. The length of the CDR3 is 17 residues. Per the germline V gene, CDR1 is SGHKS and CDR2 is YYEKEE (reference sequence). The J segment lost 4 bases and the V segment lost 2 bases, leaving 10 bases of the junction unmatched. CDR3 loop: CASSLALTSGKPDTQYF. The CDR3 region has the DNA TGTGCCAGCAGCTTAGCCCTTACTAGCGGGAAACCAGATACGCAGTATTTT. Full variable domain (remainder filled in from reference TRBV5-5 and TRBJ2-3): DAGVTQSPTHLIKTRGQQVTLRCSPISGHKSVSWYQQVLGQGPQFIFQYYEKEERGRGNFPDRFSARQFPNYSSELNVNALLLGDSALYLCASSLALTSGKPDTQYFGPGTRLTVL.

The chain combines TRBV3-1 (or the pseudogene TRBV3-2) with TRBJ1-1; 7 bases are shared with TRBD1. The germline V gene encodes CDR1 LGHDT and CDR2 YNNKEL (reference sequence). CDR3 size: 14 residues. J was trimmed by 2 bases and V by 5 bases; bases with no gene match: 5. CDR3 coding DNA: TGTGCCAGCAGCGCCCACAGGGGTAACACTGAAGCTTTCTTT. Its translation: CASSAHRGNTEAFF.

CDR3 loop: CASSQVLSQDGNTIYF. CDR3 coding DNA: TGCGCCAGCAGCCAAGTATTGTCCCAGGACGGAAACACCATATATTTT. The chain uses TRBV4-1 and TRBJ1-3; no clear D. Trimming stripped 1 base from V and 4 bases from J, with 14 bases between. The CDR3 spans 16 residues. Germline V gives CDR1 MGHRA, CDR2 YSYEKL.

This chain uses TRBV4-2 with TRBJ1-2; 9 positions agree with TRBD1. J gave up 2 bases and V 2 bases, and 3 bases lay outside the gene matches. The CDR3 is 15 residues long. Germline V gene lookup returns CDR1 LGHNA and CDR2 YNFKEQ. CDR3 sequence (DNA): TGTGCCAGCAGCCAACAAGACAGGGGGAACTATGGCTACACCTTC. As protein: CASSQQDRGNYGYTF.

The chain recombines TRBV3-1 (or the pseudogene TRBV3-2) with TRBJ1-2; no clear D. V lost 3 bases and J lost 2, with 4 bases in between. CDR3 length equals 12 residues. Germline V gene data show CDR1 as LGHDT and CDR2 as YNNKEL (reference sequence). The CDR3: CASSQVNYGYTF. In DNA form, the CDR3 reads TGTGCCAGCAGCCAGGTCAACTATGGCTACACCTTC.

CDR3 nucleotide sequence: TGTGCCTGGAGACGAGTTGCTGAAGCTTTCTTT. This codes for CAWRRVAEAFF. V and J are TRBV30 and TRBJ1-1; no firm D call. Germline assignment: CDR1 GTSNPN and CDR2 SVGIG (reference sequence). The CDR3 has 11 amino acids. Trimming removed 3 bases from V and 6 bases from J, with 8 bases in between.

Only a few counts were recorded for this clone. The chain is built from TRBV19 and TRBJ1-2; D call uncertain. V was shortened by 4 bases and J by 4 bases, with 16 bases between the two germline ends. Per the germline V gene, CDR1 is LNHDA and CDR2 is SQIVND (reference sequence). This CDR3 spans 15 amino acids. The CDR3 bases are TGTGCCAGTAGTACTTCTCCGGCGGGAGGCTATGGCTACACCTTC. Its protein product is CASSTSPAGGYGYTF.

The chain has TRBV15 and TRBJ2-1, with D maybe TRBD1 (6 bases). The length of the CDR3 is 15 residues. CDR1 and CDR2 (germline): LNHNV, YYDKDF (reference sequence). Trimming pared 4 bases from V and 7 bases from J, leaving 17 bases between. CDR3 DNA: TGTGCCACCAGCACGTGGCAGGGGAATACGAATGAGCAGTTCTTC. It codes for CATSTWQGNTNEQFF. Combining the CDR3 with reference TRBV15 and TRBJ2-1 gives the whole variable domain DAMVIQNPRYQVTQFGKPVTLSCSQTLNHNVMYWYQQKSSQAPKLLFHYYDKDFNNEADTPDNFQSRRPNTSFCFLDIRSPGLGDTAMYLCATSTWQGNTNEQFFGPGTRLTVL.

This clone was recorded only once. V gene TRBV7-2 combines with J gene TRBJ1-1, with 11 bases that match TRBD1. With 4 bases clipped from V and 4 bases from J, the junction kept 8 bases outside the gene matches. The germline CDR1 and CDR2 sequences are SGHTA and FQGNSA. There are 16 residues in the CDR3. CDR3 sequence (DNA): TGTGCCAGCAGCTCCAGAGGGGGACAGGGGGGCACTGAAGCTTTCTTT. It encodes CASSSRGGQGGTEAFF. The variable domain in full, completed from reference TRBV7-2 and TRBJ1-1, reads GAGVSQSPSNKVTEKGKDVELRCDPISGHTALYWYRQSLGQGLEFLIYFQGNSAPDKSGLPSDRFSAERTGGSVSTLTIQRTQQEDSAVYLCASSSRGGQGGTEAFFGQGTRLTVV.

The chain employs TRBV7-8 and TRBJ1-1; D ambiguous. This CDR3 spans 14 amino acids. V lost 1 base to trimming and J lost 3 bases, with 9 bases between them. Looked up from germline, CDR1 is SGHVS and CDR2 is FQNEAQ. This CDR3 reads CASSLEVSYTEAFF. CDR3 in DNA: TGTGCCAGCAGCTTAGAGGTTTCGTACACTGAAGCTTTCTTT. The full variable domain, completed using reference TRBV7-8 and TRBJ1-1, is GAGVSQSPRYKVAKRGQDVALRCDPISGHVSLFWYQQALGQGPEFLTYFQNEAQLDKSGLPSDRFFAERPEGSVSTLKIQRTQQEDSAVYLCASSLEVSYTEAFFGQGTRLTVV.

V gene TRBV24-1 combines with J gene TRBJ1-2, with unresolved D. CDR1 KGHDR and CDR2 SFDVKD come from the germline V gene. The V and J ends lost 4 bases and 8 bases respectively, with 13 bases between them. This CDR3 region has 13 residues. CDR3: CATSDSDGSGYTF. Here the CDR3 DNA reads TGTGCCACCAGTGACTCGGACGGCTCGGGCTACACCTTC.

This chain joins TRBV5-6 and TRBJ2-7; the D gene could be TRBD1 or TRBD2 (6 bases each). This CDR3 has 17 amino acids. Germline CDR1 and CDR2: SGHDT and YYEEEE. The V end was cut by 5 bases, the J end by 1 base, with 22 bases between. CDR3 coding DNA: TGTGCCAGCAGGCTTGTCGGGGGTGGAGGACAGTCCTACGAGCAGTACTTC. This sequence encodes CASRLVGGGGQSYEQYF.

This clone showed up just a few times. V and J are TRBV27 and TRBJ2-7; perhaps D is TRBD1 or TRBD2 (6 bases each). CDR1 and CDR2 from the germline V gene are MNHEY and SMNVEV (reference sequence). This CDR3 has 13 amino acids. Trimming left V 6 bases short and J 4 bases short, with 13 bases between. CDR3 bases: TGTGCCAGCAGCTCGGGGGCTCGGTACGAGCAGTACTTC. Its protein product is CASSSGARYEQYF.

J is TRBJ2-1 and V is TRBV18; no clear D gene. Looked up from germline, CDR1 is KGHSH and CDR2 is LQKENI. The CDR3 loop spans 12 amino acids. V lost 5 bases to trimming and J lost 10 bases, with 12 bases between them. Here the CDR3 DNA reads TGTGCCAGCTCATCCTCGGACGGAGAGCAGTTCTTC. This translates into CASSSSDGEQFF.

Only a few counts were recorded for this clone. V usage is TRBV4-1 and J usage is TRBJ1-4, with no clear D. Per germline, CDR1 MGHRA and CDR2 YSYEKL. The V gene lost 2 bases and the J gene lost 0 bases, with 7 bases spanning the gap. This CDR3 has 15 amino acids. CDR3 in amino acids: CASSQIYTTNEKLFF. The DNA for the CDR3 is TGCGCCAGCAGCCAAATCTACACAACTAATGAAAAACTGTTTTTT.

The chain joins TRBV10-3 to TRBJ1-3; 7 nucleotides agree with TRBD1. V lost 3 bases to trimming and J lost 0 bases; unmatched junction nucleotides: 8. The CDR3 covers 17 residues. Germline V gene sequence: CDR1 ENHRY, CDR2 SYGVKD. CDR3 amino acids: CAISDADRRISGNTIYF. CDR3 coding DNA: TGTGCCATCAGTGACGCGGACAGGCGGATCTCTGGAAACACCATATATTTT.

The chain employs TRBV7-3 and TRBJ2-5; D may match TRBD1 or TRBD2 (5 bases each). The CDR3 consists of 15 residues. V shed 4 bases and J shed 5 bases, with 17 bases lying between them. Per the germline V gene, CDR1 is SGHTA and CDR2 is FQGTGA. The CDR3 DNA is TGTGCCAGCAGCTCGACTGGGACGTCAGGGGAGACCCAGTACTTC. Protein: CASSSTGTSGETQYF.